These T cell receptor beta chains were read from a single sample in a study of cytomegalovirus exposure and HLA in healthy donors. Sequencing was performed with immunoSEQ multiplex PCR; in TCRdb, only in-frame clones are kept and a portion is missing. The data hold more than 300,000 clones, with roughly 88% observed a single time. Sequenced sample: PBMCs. The source is a woman aged 18-29 years in good health and CMV-seronegative. The CDR3 runs from the conserved cysteine through the conserved F or W. D genes are given only for firm matches. Clone size appears in some rows only: once, few, many, or a class for an expanded clone.

>.|TRBJ2-1|TRBV7-3|.
TGTGCCAGCAGCTTGGGCCCGCAGCAGTTCTTC
CASSLGPQQFF
>.|TRBJ2-4|TRBV2|TRBD1
TGTGCCAGCAGTGAAGGAATCACAGGGGACATTCAGTACTTC
CASSEGITGDIQYF
>.|TRBJ2-1|TRBV11-3|.
TGTGCCAGCAGCTTAGACAGGGGGGTCAATGAGCAGTTCTTC
CASSLDRGVNEQFF
>.|TRBJ1-5|TRBV7-9|.
TGTGCCAGCAGCGCGGATGGTACGCCCCAGCATTTT
CASSADGTPQHF
>.|TRBJ2-1|TRBV9|TRBD2
TGTGCCAGCAGCGTACAAGTTAGCGGGACTGTGGGCAATGAGCAGTTCTTC
CASSVQVSGTVGNEQFF
>.|TRBJ1-4|TRBV7-9|TRBD1
TGTGCCAGCAGCTTAGACGGACAGGGGGCATCCCTTCAGCGAAAACTGTTTTTT
CASSLDGQGASLQRKLFF
>.|TRBJ1-1|TRBV6-5|TRBD1
TGTGCCAGCACCCAAACAGGGGGCGCGAGGACTGAAGCTTTCTTT
CASTQTGGARTEAFF
>.|TRBJ2-1|TRBV18|TRBD2
TGTGCCAGCTCGCGGACTAGCGGGGTCTACAATGAGCAGTTCTTC
CASSRTSGVYNEQFF
>.|TRBJ2-1|TRBV29-1|.
TGCAGCGTTGTGGGCATGGCCCCATACAATGAGCAGTTCTTC
CSVVGMAPYNEQFF
>.|TRBJ2-5|TRBV4-1|TRBD1
TGCGCCAGCAGCCAAGGGGCAGGACAGGGAGGGACAGGGGAGACCCAGTACTTC
CASSQGAGQGGTGETQYF
>.|TRBJ2-5|TRBV30|.
TGTGCCTGGAGTGTACCAGGGGCTCCGAGGACCCAGTACTTC
CAWSVPGAPRTQYF
>.|TRBJ1-1|TRBV13|TRBD1
TGTGCCAGCGAGGTCCAGGGGGCGAACACTGAAGCTTTCTTT
CASEVQGANTEAFF
>.|TRBJ2-2|TRBV9|TRBD2
TGTGCCAGCAGCGTATCTAGCGGGAGAAACACCGGGGAGCTGTTTTTT
CASSVSSGRNTGELFF
>.|TRBJ2-4|TRBV5-4|.
TGTGCCAGCAGCCCCAAGGAGGGACGGGTGCGAGACTTC
CASSPKEGRVRDF
>.|TRBJ2-1|TRBV27|TRBD2
TGTGCCAGCAGCCAAGCCGGGACTAGCGGGAGGGCTTACAATGAGCAGTTCTTC
CASSQAGTSGRAYNEQFF
>.|TRBJ2-2|TRBV29-1|.
TGCAGCGTAGACAGGAACACCGGGGAGCTGTTTTTT
CSVDRNTGELFF
>once|TRBJ1-2|TRBV7-2|.
TGTGCCAGCAGCTTAAGGGAGGGGAGCGGAAAGGGCTACACCTTC
CASSLREGSGKGYTF
>.|TRBJ1-2|TRBV4-3|.
TGCGCCAGCAGCCCTACCCCGGGGGGGGACTATGGCTACACCTTC
CASSPTPGGDYGYTF
>.|TRBJ2-7|TRBV7-2|.
TGTGCCAGCAGCTTAGATCCAGGGCCCGGGCAGTACTTC
CASSLDPGPGQYF
>.|TRBJ2-3|TRBV29-1|.
TGCAGCGTCCCCACTATAAGTAGGAGGGGCACAGATACGCAGTATTTT
CSVPTISRRGTDTQYF
>.|TRBJ1-5|TRBV6-6|TRBD1
TGTGCCAGCAGCCCGGCCGGGACAGGACATCAGCCCCAGCATTTT
CASSPAGTGHQPQHF
>.|TRBJ1-2|TRBV28|TRBD1
TGTGCCAGCAGTTTCCAGACAGGGAGCTATGGCTACACCTTC
CASSFQTGSYGYTF
>.|TRBJ1-1|TRBV7-9|.
TGTGCCAGCAGCTTACAGGGGCGCACTGAAGCTTTCTTT
CASSLQGRTEAFF
>.|TRBJ1-5|TRBV7-3|TRBD1
TGTGCCAGCAGCCTCAGGACAGGGACGACCGGTCAGCCCCAGCATTTT
CASSLRTGTTGQPQHF
>.|TRBJ2-7|TRBV27|.
TGTGCCAGCAGTTTATCGGCCGGGAGCGTATCCTACGAGCAGTACTTC
CASSLSAGSVSYEQYF
>.|TRBJ2-3|TRBV27|TRBD2
TGTGCCAGCAGTTTATACAGACTAGCAGTGACAGATACGCAGTATTTT
CASSLYRLAVTDTQYF
>.|TRBJ2-7|TRBV28|TRBD1
TGTGCCAGCACCGATGGACAGGGGTCCCACGAGCAGTACTTC
CASTDGQGSHEQYF
>.|TRBJ1-5|TRBV2|TRBD1
TGTGCCAGCAGTGTGGACAGGTCTGAGAATCAGCCCCAGCATTTT
CASSVDRSENQPQHF
>.|TRBJ2-7|TRBV4-2|TRBD1
TGTGCCAGCAGCCGAGGACAGGGGGAGGACTCCTACGAGCAGTACTTC
CASSRGQGEDSYEQYF
>.|TRBJ2-1|TRBV15|TRBD1
TGTGCCACCAGCTTGACCAGGGGGCTGGAGAGTGAGCAGTTCTTC
CATSLTRGLESEQFF
>.|TRBJ2-5|TRBV10-1|TRBD1
TGCGCCAGCAGTTACTTGGGACAGGGCATAGAAGAGACCCAGTACTTC
CASSYLGQGIEETQYF
>once|TRBJ1-1|TRBV28|.
TGTGCCAGCAGCCTCCCCGGGACTAGGAACACTGAAGCTTTCTTT
CASSLPGTRNTEAFF
>once|TRBJ2-3|TRBV30|.
TGTGCCTGGAGTGAAACGGGGGGCACAGATACGCAGTATTTT
CAWSETGGTDTQYF
>.|TRBJ2-5|TRBV5-1|.
TGCGCCAGCCGCCCCCACGATAACCCGGGACACGGCATTCAGGAGACCCAGTACTTC
CASRPHDNPGHGIQETQYF
>.|TRBJ1-1|TRBV6-5|.
TGTGCCAGCAGTACTCGGGGGACTGAAGCTTTCTTT
CASSTRGTEAFF
>.|TRBJ2-5|TRBV7-3|.
TGTGCCAGCAGCTCCACAGGGCTTTCCAAAGAGACCCAGTACTTC
CASSSTGLSKETQYF
>.|TRBJ2-7|TRBV19|.
TGTGCCAGTAGGGACAGTAATTACGAGCAGTACTTC
CASRDSNYEQYF
>.|TRBJ2-7|TRBV16|TRBD2
TGTGCCAGCGGGCCTTTGACTAGCGGGAGCTACGAGCAGTACTTC
CASGPLTSGSYEQYF
>.|TRBJ2-5|TRBV5-4|.
TGTGCCAGCAGCTTCCAGGAGACCCAGTACTTC
CASSFQETQYF
>.|TRBJ2-7|TRBV19|TRBD2
TGTGCCAGTAGTAAGGGACTAGCTGGGAACGAGCAGTACTTC
CASSKGLAGNEQYF
>.|TRBJ1-3|TRBV5-1|TRBD1
TGCGCCAGCAGCTTAAGGACAGGTTTTGGAAACACCATATATTTT
CASSLRTGFGNTIYF
>.|TRBJ1-1|TRBV27|TRBD1
TGTGCCAGCAGTTCGACAGGGGGCGCGACTGAAGCTTTCTTT
CASSSTGGATEAFF
>.|TRBJ1-1|TRBV11-3|TRBD1
TGTGCCAGCAGCAGTAGAGACAGGGATTCGAACACTGAAGCTTTCTTT
CASSSRDRDSNTEAFF
>.|TRBJ2-3|TRBV7-2|TRBD2
TGTGCCAGCAGCTGGGGCGCGGGAGGGACAGATACGCAGTATTTT
CASSWGAGGTDTQYF
>.|TRBJ1-5|TRBV28|TRBD1
TGTGCCAGCGGCACGGGCAGGGGGCTTCAGCCCCAGCATTTT
CASGTGRGLQPQHF
>many|TRBJ2-7|TRBV19|.
TGTGCCAGTAGTATCCTCTCAGGGGGGAGCTACGAGCAGTACTTC
CASSILSGGSYEQYF
>.|TRBJ2-7|TRBV5-1|.
TGCGCCAGCAGCTTGGAAGGGGGAGGGCCCCGGGAGCAGTACTTC
CASSLEGGGPREQYF
>.|TRBJ2-5|TRBV10-3|.
TGTGCCATCAGTGAGCCCACAGGGTTCCAAGAGACCCAGTACTTC
CAISEPTGFQETQYF
>.|TRBJ2-1|TRBV7-9|TRBD2
TGTGCCAGCAGCTTAAGAACTAGCGGGAGGTCCTCCTACAATGAGCAGTTCTTC
CASSLRTSGRSSYNEQFF
>.|TRBJ2-7|TRBV7-8|.
TGTGCCAGCAGCTCGATGGGCCAGGGGACCGAGCAGTACTTC
CASSSMGQGTEQYF